This is a list of T cell receptor beta chains from one sample in a study of cytomegalovirus exposure and HLA in healthy donors. Sequencing used immunoSEQ multiplex PCR; TCRdb keeps in-frame clones, though not all of them. This table holds tens of thousands of clones, over 70% found once. Input material: PBMCs. The source is a man between 65 and 80 years old in good health and CMV-seronegative. Each CDR3 is given with its conserved first and last residue. D genes are given only for firm matches. Clone size is not always given. Where it is, it says once, few, many or a class for expanded clones.

TRBJ1-5 | NA | NA | TRBV28 | CASSSSLERYSNQPQHF | TGTGCCAGCAGTTCTTCCCTTGAGCGTTATAGCAATCAGCCCCAGCATTTT
TRBJ1-1 | NA | NA | TRBV19 | CASSIYGKAEAFF | TGTGCCAGTAGTATATACGGGAAGGCTGAAGCTTTCTTT
TRBJ2-1 | NA | TRBD2 | TRBV10-3 | CAISRVVSGGDNEQFF | TGTGCCATCAGCCGAGTCGTTAGCGGGGGCGACAATGAGCAGTTCTTC
TRBJ2-7 | NA | TRBD2 | TRBV5-1 | CASSRGGTEGGEQYF | TGCGCCAGCAGCCGGGGGGGGACGGAGGGGGGCGAGCAGTACTTC
TRBJ2-2 | few | NA | TRBV5-6 | CASSLGRFLGELFF | TGTGCCAGCAGCTTGGGGCGGTTCCTCGGGGAGCTGTTTTTT
TRBJ2-7 | NA | NA | TRBV28 | CASSPTAGQPAYEQYF | TGTGCCAGCAGTCCGACTGCGGGCCAGCCAGCCTACGAGCAGTACTTC
TRBJ2-1 | NA | TRBD2 | TRBV4-3 | CASSQARSASGINEQFF | TGCGCCAGCAGCCAGGCCAGAAGCGCTAGCGGGATAAATGAGCAGTTCTTC
TRBJ2-1 | NA | TRBD2 | TRBV7-2 | CASSPSGGMGTFEFF | TGTGCCAGCAGCCCTAGCGGCGGGATGGGTACGTTTGAGTTCTTC
TRBJ2-2 | NA | NA | TRBV11-2 | CASSLVGTQNTGELFF | TGTGCCAGCAGCTTAGTCGGGACACAGAACACCGGGGAGCTGTTTTTT
TRBJ2-7 | NA | TRBD1 | TRBV2 | CANTVGAGGRGRYEQYF | TGTGCCAACACGGTCGGGGCGGGTGGCAGGGGGCGCTACGAGCAGTACTTC
TRBJ2-1 | NA | NA | TRBV7-9 | CASSPSFPDRREFF | TGTGCCAGCAGCCCGTCCTTCCCGGACAGGAGGGAGTTCTTC
TRBJ1-3 | few | NA | TRBV2 | CASSTIAGNTIYF | TGTGCCAGCAGCACTATAGCTGGAAACACCATATATTTT
TRBJ2-3 | few | TRBD2 | TRBV27 | CASSNLAGRRDTQYF | TGTGCCAGCAGTAACCTAGCGGGAAGAAGAGATACGCAGTATTTT
TRBJ1-4 | few | NA | TRBV7-8 | CASSSGLDNEKLFF | TGTGCCAGCAGCTCGGGACTGGATAATGAAAAACTGTTTTTT
TRBJ1-1 | once | TRBD1 | TRBV2 | CASRELTGVGTEAFF | TGTGCCAGCCGGGAGCTGACAGGGGTGGGGACTGAAGCTTTCTTT
TRBJ2-1 | NA | NA | TRBV19 | CASTETSRFGEQFF | TGTGCCAGTACAGAGACATCAAGGTTCGGTGAGCAGTTCTTC
TRBJ2-5 | NA | TRBD2 | TRBV19 | CASSSGLAGQETQYF | TGTGCCAGTAGTTCGGGACTAGCGGGACAAGAGACCCAGTACTTC
TRBJ2-1 | NA | NA | TRBV30 | CAWSVQGGRHYNEQFF | TGTGCCTGGAGTGTACAAGGAGGGAGGCACTACAATGAGCAGTTCTTC
TRBJ2-7 | few | TRBD2 | TRBV20-1 | CSALRTSEQYF | TGCAGTGCTCTCCGGACTAGCGAGCAGTACTTC
TRBJ1-2 | few | NA | TRBV7-2 | CASSMDRSYGYTF | TGTGCCAGCAGCATGGACAGATCCTATGGCTACACCTTC
TRBJ1-1 | few | TRBD1 | TRBV30 | CAWRIQGLMNTEAFF | TGTGCCTGGAGGATACAGGGGCTTATGAACACTGAAGCTTTCTTT
TRBJ2-5 | NA | NA | TRBV2 | CASSELGLYQETQYF | TGTGCCAGCAGTGAGCTTGGCCTTTACCAAGAGACCCAGTACTTC